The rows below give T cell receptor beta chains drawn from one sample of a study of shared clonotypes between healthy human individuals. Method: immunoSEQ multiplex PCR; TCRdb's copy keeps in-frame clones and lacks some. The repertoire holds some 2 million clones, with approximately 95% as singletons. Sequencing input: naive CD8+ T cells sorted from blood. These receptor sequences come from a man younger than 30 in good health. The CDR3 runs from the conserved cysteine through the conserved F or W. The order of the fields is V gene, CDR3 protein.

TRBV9,CASSVGQAAAYEQYF
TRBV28,CASSLSGGYEQYF
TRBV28,CASSWGLNMNTEAFF
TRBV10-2,CASKGDRGRVETEAFF
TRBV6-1,CASSEIRSHVSNQPQHF
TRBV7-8,CASSLVATGTYEQYF
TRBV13,CASSLGGGGGSYEQYF
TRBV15,CATSRESETQYF
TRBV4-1,CASSQAGGVPPGDTQYF
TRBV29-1,CSVEDGQAPYEQYF
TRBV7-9,CASSASDLVPYEQYF
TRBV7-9,CASSPRSARSSYEQYF
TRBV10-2,CASTDRGEQYF
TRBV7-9,CASSAQTGAQETQYF
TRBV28,CASSLSGGLLFF
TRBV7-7,CASSLGAGKGYEQYF
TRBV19,CASSIDGPYNEQFF
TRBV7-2,CASSFVVSYYEQYF
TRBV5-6,CATTSVRVIGNEQFF
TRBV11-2,CASSLDWSSYNEQFF
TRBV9,CASSGQGALLNTGELFF
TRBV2,CASSQTSGKTYEQYF
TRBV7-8,CASSLGAGVEQYF
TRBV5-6,CASSFGLSGSLDTQYF
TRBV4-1,CASSQGSGWAYEQYF
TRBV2,CASKGERYNEQFF
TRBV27,CASSPSTDTQYF
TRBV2,CASSEMAGREQYF
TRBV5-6,CASSSTGGEQYF
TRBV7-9,CASSLEQGRAYNEQFF
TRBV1,CTSSHGTSGGTNEQFF
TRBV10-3,CAISEVGGGGYEQYF
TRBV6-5,CASSYSADSGANVLTF
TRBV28,CASSLVTSSYEQYF
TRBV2,CASSPLTGGIDEQYF
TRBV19,CASSIQGSKNTEAFF
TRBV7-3,CASSSSGGAGNEQFF
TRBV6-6,CASSKAGTGLPEEFF
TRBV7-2,CASKPGQETLYYNSPLHF
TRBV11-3,CASTLGLLGGGSYTF
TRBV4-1,CASSLSGAGSTDTQYF
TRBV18,CASSPPEKDEQYF
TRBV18,CASSQDGLPLHF
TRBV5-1,CASSSPGTDYGYTF
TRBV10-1,CASSEPAGGRATGELFF